A selection of T cell receptor beta chains follows, all from one sample in a study of blood T cells in healthy people across ages. MiXCR was run by TCRdb on the 5' RACE reads, yielding one entry per CDR3 protein. Of more than 900,000 distinct CDR3 sequences listed, 20% to 25% were seen once; the top ten hold 0.65% to 0.75%. This same sample was also part of a study on T cells of mothers and their children.

Sequencing was carried out using blood. The receptors stem from a girl aged 2-10 years in good health. Each CDR3 is given with its conserved first and last residue. Fields, in order: clone size, J gene, D gene, V gene, CDR3 protein, CDR3 DNA. The D gene is left open where the match is weak. The size entry is marked missing in some rows and otherwise reads once, few, many or a size class.

few	TRBJ2-7	TRBD2	TRBV6-6	CASSYSTQREGSYEQYF	TGTGCCAGCAGTTACTCGACCCAGCGGGAGGGTTCCTACGAGCAGTACTTC
.	TRBJ2-7	.	TRBV27	CASSFGGRGIYEQYF	TGTGCCAGCAGTTTTGGGGGGAGAGGCATCTACGAGCAGTACTTC
.	TRBJ2-3	.	TRBV20-1	CSATADTQYF	TGCAGTGCCACGGCAGATACGCAGTATTTT
.	TRBJ1-1	.	TRBV12-3/TRBV12-4	CASSFPPDQGNTEAFF	TGTGCCAGCAGTTTCCCCCCCGATCAGGGGAACACTGAAGCTTTCTTT
.	TRBJ2-3	TRBD1	TRBV7-2	CASSLVGTVGTDTQYF	TGTGCCAGCAGCTTAGTCGGGACAGTGGGAACAGATACGCAGTATTTT
.	TRBJ2-7	.	TRBV28	CASRVGSEQYF	TGTGCCAGCAGAGTCGGCTCCGAGCAGTACTTC
.	TRBJ2-5	.	TRBV29-1	CSVRVVSGETQYF	TGCAGCGTTCGTGTAGTGTCCGGGGAGACCCAGTACTTC
few	TRBJ2-1	.	TRBV12-3/TRBV12-4	CASSPDGRIYNEQFF	TGTGCCAGCAGCCCGGACGGACGGATCTACAATGAGCAGTTCTTC
few	TRBJ2-1	.	TRBV11-2	CASSLEWGTYDEQFF	TGTGCCAGCAGCTTAGAGTGGGGGACCTACGATGAGCAGTTCTTC
few	TRBJ1-4	.	TRBV18	CASSPPSGPELFF	TGTGCCAGCTCACCACCGTCAGGACCGGAACTGTTTTTT
.	TRBJ2-5	TRBD1	TRBV2	CASFDGDREETQYF	TGTGCCAGCTTCGACGGCGACAGGGAAGAGACCCAGTACTTC
.	TRBJ2-2	.	TRBV7-9	CASSLTQVTGELFF	TGTGCCAGCAGCTTAACTCAGGTCACCGGGGAGCTGTTTTTT
few	TRBJ2-7	.	TRBV4-1	CASSQGSIPGTSYEQYF	TGCGCCAGCAGCCAAGGGTCGATCCCGGGAACCTCCTACGAGCAGTACTTC
.	TRBJ2-3	.	TRBV4-2	CASSQDPRGRTDTQYF	TGTGCCAGCAGCCAAGACCCCCGGGGTAGGACGGATACGCAGTATTTT
.	TRBJ2-1	.	TRBV19	CASSIEELQFANEQFF	TGTGCCAGTAGTATAGAGGAACTTCAATTCGCCAATGAGCAGTTCTTC
.	TRBJ2-1	.	TRBV4-2	CASSQEEYNEQFF	TGTGCCAGCAGCCAAGAAGAGTACAATGAGCAGTTCTTC
few	TRBJ2-2	.	TRBV7-2	CASSRLDLPNTGELFF	TGTGCCAGCAGTCGGCTTGATTTGCCGAACACCGGGGAGCTGTTTTTT
.	TRBJ2-2	TRBD2	TRBV6-1	CASSEGLAGETGELFF	TGTGCCAGCAGTGAAGGTCTAGCGGGAGAAACCGGGGAGCTGTTTTTT
.	TRBJ1-1	.	TRBV5-6	CASKWDRGAEAFF	TGTGCCAGCAAATGGGACCGGGGGGCTGAAGCTTTCTTT
.	TRBJ2-1	TRBD2	TRBV7-9	CASSLVLAGGTEQFF	TGTGCCAGCAGCTTAGTTCTAGCGGGGGGGACTGAGCAGTTCTTC
.	TRBJ1-1	TRBD1	TRBV5-1	CAGSDWDSLNTEAFF	TGCGCCGGCAGCGACTGGGACAGCTTGAACACTGAAGCTTTCTTT
.	TRBJ2-5	.	TRBV7-8	CASSLVGGGIREETQYF	TGTGCCAGCAGCTTAGTAGGGGGGGGAATAAGAGAGGAGACCCAGTACTTC
few	TRBJ2-5	TRBD1	TRBV2	CATDRGQETQYF	TGTGCCACCGACAGGGGACAAGAGACCCAGTACTTC
few	TRBJ2-5	.	TRBV6-5	CASSYGQRGTGQETQYF	TGTGCCAGCAGTTATGGCCAAAGGGGGACGGGGCAAGAGACCCAGTACTTC
many	TRBJ2-5	.	TRBV4-3	CASSQERGETQYF	TGCGCCAGCAGCCAAGAGAGGGGCGAGACCCAGTACTTC
few	TRBJ2-5	TRBD1	TRBV29-1	CSVGLEVTGAYKETQYF	TGCAGCGTTGGTCTCGAGGTGACAGGGGCCTATAAAGAGACCCAGTACTTC
few	TRBJ2-7	TRBD2	TRBV7-2	CASSLGGRIPEQYF	TGTGCCAGCAGCTTAGGCGGGAGGATCCCCGAGCAGTACTTC
.	TRBJ2-3	.	TRBV20-1	CSARDLMGGQHPDTQYF	TGCAGTGCTAGAGATCTTATGGGGGGACAACATCCCGATACGCAGTATTTT
.	TRBJ2-1	.	TRBV19	CASSIGGDFSYNEQFF	TGTGCCAGTAGTATCGGAGGGGACTTCTCCTACAATGAGCAGTTCTTC
.	TRBJ2-7	TRBD2	TRBV6-2/TRBV6-3	CASSYSALADSYEQYF	TGTGCCAGTAGTTACTCGGCACTAGCGGATTCCTACGAGCAGTACTTC
few	TRBJ2-5	.	TRBV27	CASSFFGDRETQYF	TGTGCCAGCAGTTTCTTCGGGGACCGAGAGACCCAGTACTTC
few	TRBJ2-7	.	TRBV3-1	CASSQGIRAEQYF	TGTGCCAGCAGCCAAGGGATCAGGGCCGAGCAGTACTTC
few	TRBJ1-2	TRBD1	TRBV6-6	CASSQYHRGSNYGYTF	TGTGCCAGCAGTCAATACCACAGGGGGTCTAACTATGGCTACACCTTC
few	TRBJ2-1	.	TRBV6-6	CASRSDSRLYNEQFF	TGTGCCAGCAGGTCTGACAGCCGTCTATACAATGAGCAGTTCTTC
.	TRBJ2-7	.	TRBV11-2	CASSLELGLPSYEQYF	TGTGCCAGCAGCTTAGAGCTGGGACTCCCCTCCTACGAGCAGTACTTC
.	TRBJ1-6	.	TRBV12-3/TRBV12-4	CASTDSYYNSPLHF	TGTGCCAGCACTGACAGCTACTATAATTCACCCCTCCACTTT
few	TRBJ1-1	.	TRBV6-5	CASGAAGANTEAFF	TGTGCCAGCGGTGCGGCGGGGGCGAACACTGAAGCTTTCTTT
few	TRBJ1-2	TRBD1	TRBV9	CASSVGQGGSYGYTF	TGTGCCAGCAGCGTAGGGCAGGGGGGCTCCTATGGCTACACCTTC
.	TRBJ1-1	.	TRBV27	CASSPNEIAEAFF	TGTGCCAGCAGTCCCAATGAAATCGCTGAAGCTTTCTTT
.	TRBJ2-1	TRBD1	TRBV20-1	CSARDRDRGRYNEQFF	TGCAGTGCTAGAGATCGGGACAGGGGGAGGTACAATGAGCAGTTCTTC
few	TRBJ2-5	TRBD1	TRBV4-1	CASSQLPGTGEREAQYF	TGCGCCAGCAGCCAACTCCCAGGGACAGGGGAGAGGGAGGCCCAGTACTTC
.	TRBJ2-5	TRBD2	TRBV7-9	CASSLAPLAEETQYF	TGTGCCAGCAGCTTAGCCCCGCTAGCGGAGGAGACCCAGTACTTC